This TCR beta chain came from a study of sequential checkpoint blockade in melanoma. Study background: Arm A got nivolumab then ipilimumab; arm B the reverse, 1:1. After both sequences, patients received maintenance nivolumab.

Germline CDR1 reads SNHLY; CDR2 reads FYNNEI. V gave up 10 bases and J gave up 3 bases, with 13 bases separating them. The CDR3 runs 12 residues. Treatment noted: randomized to nivolumab then ipilimumab (arm A) or the reverse (arm B). DNA-damaging chemotherapy had not been given to any patient beforehand. Sorted cells were live CD3+CD8+, lacking CD19 and CD56, from PBMCs. Some clones are missing from TCRdb's copy, which holds only in-frame ones; the method was immunoSEQ multiplex PCR. The table lists under 40,000 clones, 80% to 90% of them singletons, with roughly a fifth in the top ten. Sequences were derived from CD8+ T cells sorted from blood (inferred from file names), sampled from a patient given nivolumab and ipilimumab in sequence. This chain joins TRBV2 and TRBJ2-7; D is possibly TRBD2 (6 bases). This clonotype was sampled from a human donor with melanoma. The CDR3 is CATTGTYYEQYF. CDR3 nucleotides: TGTGCCACTACCGGGACTTACTACGAGCAGTACTTC. The whole variable domain, filled in from reference TRBV2 and TRBJ2-7, reads EPEVTQTPSHQVTQMGQEVILRCVPISNHLYFYWYRQILGQKVEFLVSFYNNEISEKSEIFDDQFSVERPDGSNFTLKIRSTKLEDSAMYFCATTGTYYEQYFGPGTRLTVT.